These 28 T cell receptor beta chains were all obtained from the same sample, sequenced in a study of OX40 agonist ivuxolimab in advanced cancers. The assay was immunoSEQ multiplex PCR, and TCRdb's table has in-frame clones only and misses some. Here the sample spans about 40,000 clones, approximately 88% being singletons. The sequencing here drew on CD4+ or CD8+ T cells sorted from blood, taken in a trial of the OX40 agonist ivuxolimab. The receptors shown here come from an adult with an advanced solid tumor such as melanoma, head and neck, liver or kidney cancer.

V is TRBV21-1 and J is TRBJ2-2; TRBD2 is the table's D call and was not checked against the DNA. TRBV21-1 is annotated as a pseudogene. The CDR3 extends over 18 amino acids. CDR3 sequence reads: CASSKCLRGGGKTGELFF. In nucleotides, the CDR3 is TGTGCCAGCAGCAAATGTCTTAGGGGTGGAGGGAAAACCGGGGAGCTGTTTTTT.

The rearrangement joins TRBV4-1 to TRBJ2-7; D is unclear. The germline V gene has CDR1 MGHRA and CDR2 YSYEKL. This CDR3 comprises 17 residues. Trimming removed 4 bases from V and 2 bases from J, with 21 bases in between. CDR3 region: CASSLKSMESPPYEQYF. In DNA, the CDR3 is TGCGCCAGCAGCCTCAAGAGTATGGAGAGTCCTCCCTACGAGCAGTACTTC.

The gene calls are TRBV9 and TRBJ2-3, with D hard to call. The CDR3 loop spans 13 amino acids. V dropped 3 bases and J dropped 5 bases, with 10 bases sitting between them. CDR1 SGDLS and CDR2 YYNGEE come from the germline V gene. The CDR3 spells CASSAGSGDTQYF. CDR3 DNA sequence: TGTGCCAGCAGCGCTGGTAGTGGAGATACGCAGTATTTT.

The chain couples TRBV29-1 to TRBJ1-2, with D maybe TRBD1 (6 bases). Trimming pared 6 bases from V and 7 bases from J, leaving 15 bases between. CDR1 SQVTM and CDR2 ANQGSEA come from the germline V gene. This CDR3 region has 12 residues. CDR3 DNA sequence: TGCAGCGTCCAACAGGGAGGGGTTGGCTACACCTTC. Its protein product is CSVQQGGVGYTF.

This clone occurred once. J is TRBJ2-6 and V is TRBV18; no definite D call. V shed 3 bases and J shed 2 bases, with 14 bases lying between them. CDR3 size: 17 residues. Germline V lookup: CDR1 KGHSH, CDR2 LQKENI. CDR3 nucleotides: TGTGCCAGCTCACCCTCCTGGGAAGGACCTGGGGCCAACGTCCTGACTTTC. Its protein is CASSPSWEGPGANVLTF. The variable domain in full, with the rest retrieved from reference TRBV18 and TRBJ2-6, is NAGVMQNPRHLVRRRGQEARLRCSPMKGHSHVYWYRQLPEEGLKFMVYLQKENIIDESGMPKERFSAEFPKEGPSILRIQQVVRGDSAAYFCASSPSWEGPGANVLTFGAGSRLTVL.

CDR3 nucleotides: TGCGCCAGCAGTGATGGAGCGGGAGGCCACACCGGGGAGCTGTTTTTT. As protein: CASSDGAGGHTGELFF. V and J are TRBV10-1 and TRBJ2-2; 9 positions agree with TRBD2. Germline CDR1 WNHNN, CDR2 SYGVQD (reference sequence). The length of the CDR3 is 16 residues. The V gene end was trimmed by 3 bases and the J gene end by 3 bases; junction bases not matched to a gene: 5.

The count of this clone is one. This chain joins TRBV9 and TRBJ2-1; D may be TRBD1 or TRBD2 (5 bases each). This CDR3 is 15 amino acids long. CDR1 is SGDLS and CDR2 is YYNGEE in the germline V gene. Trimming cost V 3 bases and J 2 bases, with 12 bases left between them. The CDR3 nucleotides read TGTGCCAGCAGCGGGGGGAAACTTACCTACAATGAGCAGTTCTTC. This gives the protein CASSGGKLTYNEQFF.

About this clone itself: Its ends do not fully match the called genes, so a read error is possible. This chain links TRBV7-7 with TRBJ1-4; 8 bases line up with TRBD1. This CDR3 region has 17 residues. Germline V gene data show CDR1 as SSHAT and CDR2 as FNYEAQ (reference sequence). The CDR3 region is CASSVGRTGSISEKLFF. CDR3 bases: TGTGCTAGCAGCGTGGGCAGGACAGGGTCTATATCGGAGAAACTGTTTTTT.

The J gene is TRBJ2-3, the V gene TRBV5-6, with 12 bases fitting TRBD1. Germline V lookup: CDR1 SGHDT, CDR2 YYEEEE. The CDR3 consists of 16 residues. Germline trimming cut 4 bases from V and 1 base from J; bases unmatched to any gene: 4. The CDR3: CASSPRDRGRTDTQYF. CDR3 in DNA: TGTGCCAGCAGCCCGAGGGACAGGGGGCGCACAGATACGCAGTATTTT.

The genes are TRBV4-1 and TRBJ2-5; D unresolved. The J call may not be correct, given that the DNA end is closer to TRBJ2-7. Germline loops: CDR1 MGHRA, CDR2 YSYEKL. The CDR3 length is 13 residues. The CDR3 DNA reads TGCGCCAGCAGCCATCAAGCGAACTACGAGCAGTACTTC. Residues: CASSHQANYEQYF.

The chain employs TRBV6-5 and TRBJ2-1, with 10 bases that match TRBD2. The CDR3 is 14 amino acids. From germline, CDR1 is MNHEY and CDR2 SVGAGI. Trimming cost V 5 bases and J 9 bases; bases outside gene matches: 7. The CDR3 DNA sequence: TGTGCCAGCAGTGGCATGGGACTAGCGTTTGAGCAGTTCTTC. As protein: CASSGMGLAFEQFF.

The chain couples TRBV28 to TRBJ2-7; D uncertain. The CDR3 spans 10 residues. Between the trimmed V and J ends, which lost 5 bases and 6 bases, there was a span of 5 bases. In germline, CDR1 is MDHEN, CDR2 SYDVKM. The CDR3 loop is CASSRFEQYF. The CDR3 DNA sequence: TGTGCCAGCAGTAGGTTCGAGCAGTACTTC.

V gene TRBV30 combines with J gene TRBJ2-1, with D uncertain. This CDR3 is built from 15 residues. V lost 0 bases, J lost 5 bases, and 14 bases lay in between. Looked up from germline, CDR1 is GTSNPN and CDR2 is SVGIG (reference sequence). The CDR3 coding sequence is TGTGCCTGGAGTGTACCGGGCCGTCTGAACAATGAGCAGTTCTTC. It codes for CAWSVPGRLNNEQFF.

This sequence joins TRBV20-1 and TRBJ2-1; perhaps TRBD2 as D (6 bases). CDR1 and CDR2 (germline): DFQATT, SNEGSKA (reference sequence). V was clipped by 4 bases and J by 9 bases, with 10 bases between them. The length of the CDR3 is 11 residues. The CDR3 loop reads CSAKTSTEQFF. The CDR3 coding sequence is TGCAGTGCTAAAACTAGCACTGAGCAGTTCTTC.

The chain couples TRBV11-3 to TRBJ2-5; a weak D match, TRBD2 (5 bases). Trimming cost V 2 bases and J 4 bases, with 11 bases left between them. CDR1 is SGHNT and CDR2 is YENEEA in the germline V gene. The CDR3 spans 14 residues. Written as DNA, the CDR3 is TGTGCCAGCAGCTTACGAGGGCTGGGAGAGACCCAGTACTTC. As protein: CASSLRGLGETQYF.

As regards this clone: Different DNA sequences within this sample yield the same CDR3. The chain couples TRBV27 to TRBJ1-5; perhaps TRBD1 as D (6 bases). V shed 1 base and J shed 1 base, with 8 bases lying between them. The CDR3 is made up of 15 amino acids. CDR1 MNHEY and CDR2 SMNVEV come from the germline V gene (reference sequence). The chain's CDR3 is CASSLWGLSNQPQHF. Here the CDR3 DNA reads TGTGCCAGCAGTTTATGGGGGCTGAGCAATCAGCCCCAGCATTTT.

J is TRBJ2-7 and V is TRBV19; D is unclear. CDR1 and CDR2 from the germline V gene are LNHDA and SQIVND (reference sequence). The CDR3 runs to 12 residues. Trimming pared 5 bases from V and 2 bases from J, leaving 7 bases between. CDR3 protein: CASSVGTYEQYF. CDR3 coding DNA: TGTGCCAGTAGTGTGGGAACCTACGAGCAGTACTTC.

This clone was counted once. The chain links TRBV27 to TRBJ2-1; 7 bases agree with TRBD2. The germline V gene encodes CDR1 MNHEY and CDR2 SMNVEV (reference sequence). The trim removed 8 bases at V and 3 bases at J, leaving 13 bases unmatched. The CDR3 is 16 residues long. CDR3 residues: CASSPQGAGLYNEQFF. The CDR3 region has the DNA TGTGCCAGCTCACCGCAGGGAGCGGGGCTCTACAATGAGCAGTTCTTC.

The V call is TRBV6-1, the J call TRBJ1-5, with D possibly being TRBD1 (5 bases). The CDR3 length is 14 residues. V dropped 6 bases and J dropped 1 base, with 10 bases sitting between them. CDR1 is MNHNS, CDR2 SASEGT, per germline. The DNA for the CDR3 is TGTGCCAGCAGGGGGGGACTGAGCAATCAGCCCCAGCATTTT. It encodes CASRGGLSNQPQHF.

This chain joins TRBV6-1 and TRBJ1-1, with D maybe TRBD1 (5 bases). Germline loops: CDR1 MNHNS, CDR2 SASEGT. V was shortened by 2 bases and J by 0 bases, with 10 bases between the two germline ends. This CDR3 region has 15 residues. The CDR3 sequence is CASSERGGMNTEAFF. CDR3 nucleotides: TGTGCCAGCAGTGAACGGGGGGGTATGAACACTGAAGCTTTCTTT.

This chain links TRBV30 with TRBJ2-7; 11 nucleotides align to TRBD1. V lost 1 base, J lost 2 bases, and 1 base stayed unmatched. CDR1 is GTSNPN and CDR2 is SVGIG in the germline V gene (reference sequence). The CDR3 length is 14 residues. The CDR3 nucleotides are TGTGCCTGGAGTGCGGGACAGGGGGCCTACGAGCAGTACTTC. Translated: CAWSAGQGAYEQYF. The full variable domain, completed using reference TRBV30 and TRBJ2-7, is SQTIHQWPATLVQPVGSPLSLECTVEGTSNPNLYWYRQAAGRGLQLLFYSVGIGQISSEVPQNLSASRPQDRQFILSSKKLLLSDSGFYLCAWSAGQGAYEQYFGPGTRLTVT.

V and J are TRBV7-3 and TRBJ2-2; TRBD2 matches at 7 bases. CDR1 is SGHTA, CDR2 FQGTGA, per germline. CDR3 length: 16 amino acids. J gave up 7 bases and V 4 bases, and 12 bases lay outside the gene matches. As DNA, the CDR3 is TGTGCCAGCAGCTACCAAGGGCGGGAGTACGGCGGGGAGCTGTTTTTT. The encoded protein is CASSYQGREYGGELFF.

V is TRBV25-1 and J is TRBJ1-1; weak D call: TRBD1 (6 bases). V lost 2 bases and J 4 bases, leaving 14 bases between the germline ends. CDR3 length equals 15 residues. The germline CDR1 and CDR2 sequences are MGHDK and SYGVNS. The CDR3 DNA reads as TGTGCCAGCAGTGAACAGGGGAAGGGTATCACTGAAGCTTTCTTT. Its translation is CASSEQGKGITEAFF.

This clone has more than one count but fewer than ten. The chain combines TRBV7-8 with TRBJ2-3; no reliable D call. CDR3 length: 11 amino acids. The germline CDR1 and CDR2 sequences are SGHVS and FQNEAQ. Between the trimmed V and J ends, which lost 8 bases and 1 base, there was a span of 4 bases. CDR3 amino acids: CASFGTDTQYF. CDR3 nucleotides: TGTGCCAGCTTTGGCACAGATACGCAGTATTTT.

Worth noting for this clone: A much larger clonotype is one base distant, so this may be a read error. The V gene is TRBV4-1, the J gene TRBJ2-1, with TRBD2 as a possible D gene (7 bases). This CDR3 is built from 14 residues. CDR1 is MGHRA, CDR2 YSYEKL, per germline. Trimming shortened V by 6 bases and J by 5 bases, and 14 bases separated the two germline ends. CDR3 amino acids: CASRPRGADNEQFF. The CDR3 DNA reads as TGCGCCAGCAGACCACGGGGGGCTGACAATGAGCAGTTCTTC.

CDR3 nucleotide sequence: TGTGCCAGCAGCGTAGTAGGGGACAGAGACTGGGGCTACACCTTC. Encoded protein: CASSVVGDRDWGYTF. The V and J genes are TRBV9 and TRBJ1-2; 7 bases agree with TRBD1. CDR3 length: 15 residues. CDR1 is SGDLS, CDR2 YYNGEE, per germline. The V segment lost 0 bases and the J segment 8 bases; nucleotides outside the gene matches: 10.

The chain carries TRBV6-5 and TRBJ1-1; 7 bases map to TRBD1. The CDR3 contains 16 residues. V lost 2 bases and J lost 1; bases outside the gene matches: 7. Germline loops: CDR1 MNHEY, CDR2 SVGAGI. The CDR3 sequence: CASSYGQGGWNTEAFF. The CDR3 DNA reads TGTGCCAGCAGTTACGGGCAGGGGGGCTGGAACACTGAAGCTTTCTTT.

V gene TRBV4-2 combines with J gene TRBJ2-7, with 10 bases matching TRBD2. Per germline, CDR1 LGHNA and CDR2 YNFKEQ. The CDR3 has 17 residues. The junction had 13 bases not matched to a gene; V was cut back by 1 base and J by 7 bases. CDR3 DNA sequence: TGTGCCAGCAGCCAAGTGGGGTCTAGCGGGGGCCCAGGTGAGCAGTACTTC. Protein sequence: CASSQVGSSGGPGEQYF.